This TCR beta chain was identified in a study of CD8 T cells in ankylosing spondylitis. This CDR3 is 19 amino acids long. CDR1 is MGHRA, CDR2 YSYEKL, per germline. J lost 3 bases, V lost 0 bases, and 14 bases had no gene match. MiXCR was run by TCRdb on the 5' RACE reads, yielding one entry per CDR3 protein. The sample comprises 380,000 or so distinct CDR3 sequences, 20% of which are singletons, and about an eighth rests with the top ten. The sequenced material came from blood, either unsorted or a sorted T cell fraction (not recorded which). The chain employs TRBV4-1 and TRBJ2-4; 7 nucleotides line up with TRBD2. This clonotype originated in a male donor with ankylosing spondylitis or in good health (not recorded which). The CDR3 loop is CASSQDFSTLAVNKNIQYF. CDR3 bases: TGCGCCAGCAGCCAAGATTTTTCCACCCTAGCGGTTAACAAAAACATTCAGTACTTC.